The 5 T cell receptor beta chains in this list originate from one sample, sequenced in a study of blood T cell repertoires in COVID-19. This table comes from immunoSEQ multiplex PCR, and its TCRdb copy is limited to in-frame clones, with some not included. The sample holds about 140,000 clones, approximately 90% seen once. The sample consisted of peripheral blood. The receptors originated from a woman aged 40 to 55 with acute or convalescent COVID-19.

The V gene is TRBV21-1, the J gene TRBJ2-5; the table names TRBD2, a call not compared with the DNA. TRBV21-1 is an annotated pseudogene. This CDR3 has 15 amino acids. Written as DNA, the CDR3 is TGTGCCAGCAGCAAAGCGGGAGTGGTACAAGAGACCCAGTACTTC. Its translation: CASSKAGVVQETQYF.

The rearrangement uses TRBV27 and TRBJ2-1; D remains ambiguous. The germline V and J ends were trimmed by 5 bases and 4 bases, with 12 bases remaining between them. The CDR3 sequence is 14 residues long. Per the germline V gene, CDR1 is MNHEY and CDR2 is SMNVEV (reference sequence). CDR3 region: CASSRKTGYNEQFF. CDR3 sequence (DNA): TGTGCCAGCAGTCGAAAGACTGGGTACAATGAGCAGTTCTTC.

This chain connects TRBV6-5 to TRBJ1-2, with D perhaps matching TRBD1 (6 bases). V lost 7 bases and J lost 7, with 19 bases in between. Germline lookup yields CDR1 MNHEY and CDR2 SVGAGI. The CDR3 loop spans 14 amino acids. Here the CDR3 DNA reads TGTGCCAGCATCCAAAGGGGGGGCGCCGGTGGCTACACCTTC. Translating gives CASIQRGGAGGYTF.

The CDR3: CASSLQMNTEAFF. For the CDR3, the DNA is TGTGCCAGCAGTTTACAAATGAACACTGAAGCTTTCTTT. The chain recombines TRBV27 with TRBJ1-1; D unresolved. Per the germline V gene, CDR1 is MNHEY and CDR2 is SMNVEV (reference sequence). The CDR3 sequence is 13 residues long. Trimming removed 2 bases at V and 0 bases at J, with 4 bases between.

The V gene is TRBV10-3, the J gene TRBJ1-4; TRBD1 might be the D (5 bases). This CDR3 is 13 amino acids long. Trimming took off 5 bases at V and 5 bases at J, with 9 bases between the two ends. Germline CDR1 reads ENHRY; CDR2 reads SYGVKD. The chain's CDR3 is CAISFRTNEKLFF. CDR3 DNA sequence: TGTGCCATCAGTTTCCGGACAAATGAAAAACTGTTTTTT.